A selection of T cell receptor beta chains follows, all from one sample in a study of memory CD4+ T cells and cytomegalovirus serostatus. Profiling relied on immunoSEQ multiplex PCR, and the TCRdb table lists in-frame clones only, not all of them. The data show some 44,000 clones, with less than 85% seen just once and approximately 1.9% held by the top ten. The sequencing sample was made of memory CD4+ T cells from blood. The receptor set was obtained from an adult in good health and CMV-seronegative. The CDR3 runs from the conserved cysteine through the conserved F or W. The D gene is left open where the match is weak. Only part of the rows carry a size: once, few, many, or a class if the clone is expanded.

d_call: .; v_call: TRBV7-8; j_call: TRBJ1-4; clone_size: few; cdr3_nt: TGTGCCAGCAGCACTAAGGGTTATGAAAAACTGTTTTTT; cdr3_aa: CASSTKGYEKLFF
d_call: .; v_call: TRBV5-1; j_call: TRBJ1-2; clone_size: .; cdr3_nt: TGCGCCAGCAGATATGGACAGTCTAACTATGGCTACACCTTC; cdr3_aa: CASRYGQSNYGYTF
d_call: .; v_call: TRBV5-1; j_call: TRBJ1-6; clone_size: .; cdr3_nt: TGCGCCAGCAGCTTGGTTGGCAGGGGTGGTTCACCCCTCCACTTT; cdr3_aa: CASSLVGRGGSPLHF
d_call: .; v_call: TRBV2; j_call: TRBJ2-5; clone_size: .; cdr3_nt: TGTGCCAGCAGAAGGGAGACCCAGTACTTC; cdr3_aa: CASRRETQYF
d_call: TRBD2; v_call: TRBV6-1; j_call: TRBJ2-1; clone_size: once; cdr3_nt: TGTGCCAGCAGTGAAGTAGCGGGGTTTTACAATGAGCAGTTCTTC; cdr3_aa: CASSEVAGFYNEQFF
d_call: .; v_call: TRBV5-6; j_call: TRBJ1-2; clone_size: .; cdr3_nt: TGTGCCAGCAGCTTGTCCGGCAGTAACTATGGCTACACCTTC; cdr3_aa: CASSLSGSNYGYTF
d_call: TRBD1; v_call: TRBV5-6; j_call: TRBJ2-5; clone_size: .; cdr3_nt: TGTGCCAGCACCCAGACAGGGGGCGGTGAGACCCAGTACTTC; cdr3_aa: CASTQTGGGETQYF
d_call: TRBD2; v_call: TRBV5-4; j_call: TRBJ2-5; clone_size: .; cdr3_nt: TGTGCCAGCAGGCCGGGACTAGACCCTGGCGAAGAGACCCAGTACTTC; cdr3_aa: CASRPGLDPGEETQYF
d_call: .; v_call: TRBV27; j_call: TRBJ1-3; clone_size: once; cdr3_nt: TGTGCCAGCAGTTTAGGAGGGCTGACTGGAAACACCATATATTTT; cdr3_aa: CASSLGGLTGNTIYF
d_call: .; v_call: TRBV15; j_call: TRBJ2-1; clone_size: .; cdr3_nt: TGTGCCACCAGCACTTGGGACAACAATGAGCAGTTCTTC; cdr3_aa: CATSTWDNNEQFF
d_call: .; v_call: TRBV15; j_call: TRBJ1-2; clone_size: few; cdr3_nt: TGTGCCACCAGCAGAGACGAGGGTACGGGCTACACCTTC; cdr3_aa: CATSRDEGTGYTF
d_call: .; v_call: TRBV6-5; j_call: TRBJ2-5; clone_size: .; cdr3_nt: TGTGCCAGCAGGCAACTCGAGACCCAGTACTTC; cdr3_aa: CASRQLETQYF
d_call: TRBD1; v_call: TRBV28; j_call: TRBJ2-5; clone_size: .; cdr3_nt: TGTGCCAGCAGTTGGACAGGGAACATATGGGAGACCCAGTACTTC; cdr3_aa: CASSWTGNIWETQYF
d_call: .; v_call: TRBV30; j_call: TRBJ1-2; clone_size: .; cdr3_nt: TGTGCCTGGAGTCCACCCCGGGTTTCCTATGGCTACACCTTC; cdr3_aa: CAWSPPRVSYGYTF
d_call: .; v_call: TRBV19; j_call: TRBJ2-2; clone_size: .; cdr3_nt: TGTGCCAGTAGCCCAGGGTACATAACCGCGAACACCGGGGAGCTGTTTTTT; cdr3_aa: CASSPGYITANTGELFF
d_call: .; v_call: TRBV10-1; j_call: TRBJ2-1; clone_size: .; cdr3_nt: TGCGCCAGCAGTGAAGGTCGAGAGCAGTTCTTC; cdr3_aa: CASSEGREQFF
d_call: .; v_call: TRBV28; j_call: TRBJ1-2; clone_size: .; cdr3_nt: TGTGCCAGCAGTCCCGCGGGAGGGGTGAACTATGGCTACACCTTC; cdr3_aa: CASSPAGGVNYGYTF
d_call: .; v_call: TRBV11-3; j_call: TRBJ1-3; clone_size: .; cdr3_nt: TGTGCCAGCAGCTTTCCTGTTCCTGGAAACACCATATATTTT; cdr3_aa: CASSFPVPGNTIYF
d_call: TRBD1; v_call: TRBV7-6; j_call: TRBJ2-2; clone_size: .; cdr3_nt: TGTGCCAGCAGCTTAGGACAGGGGGCCGGGGAGCTGTTTTTT; cdr3_aa: CASSLGQGAGELFF
d_call: TRBD1; v_call: TRBV2; j_call: TRBJ2-1; clone_size: .; cdr3_nt: TGTGCCAGCAGTGACCCCGGGACAGCGAGAAGAAATGAGCAGTTCTTC; cdr3_aa: CASSDPGTARRNEQFF
d_call: .; v_call: TRBV28; j_call: TRBJ2-1; clone_size: .; cdr3_nt: TGTGCCAGCAGGGCCTTCTCGTGGGTTGTGAGTGAGCAGTTCTTC; cdr3_aa: CASRAFSWVVSEQFF
d_call: .; v_call: TRBV18; j_call: TRBJ1-5; clone_size: .; cdr3_nt: TGTGCCAGCTCACCGGGGGGAAGGGGGCCCCAGCATTTT; cdr3_aa: CASSPGGRGPQHF
d_call: .; v_call: TRBV6-1; j_call: TRBJ1-2; clone_size: .; cdr3_nt: TGTGCCAGCAGGACTGGGCAGTACTATGGCTACACCTTC; cdr3_aa: CASRTGQYYGYTF
d_call: .; v_call: TRBV5-1; j_call: TRBJ1-1; clone_size: .; cdr3_nt: TGCGCCAGCAGCTTGGACGGGGGTAACACTGAAGCTTTCTTT; cdr3_aa: CASSLDGGNTEAFF
d_call: .; v_call: TRBV6-1; j_call: TRBJ2-5; clone_size: .; cdr3_nt: TGTGCCAGCAGTGAATCTGCAGCGAAGGGTGAGACCCAGTACTTC; cdr3_aa: CASSESAAKGETQYF
d_call: .; v_call: TRBV21-1; j_call: TRBJ1-3; clone_size: .; cdr3_nt: TGTGCCAGCAGCAAAGTTGCCAGCTCTGGAAACACCATATATTTT; cdr3_aa: CASSKVASSGNTIYF
d_call: .; v_call: TRBV5-1; j_call: TRBJ2-5; clone_size: once; cdr3_nt: TGCGCCAGCAGCTCCCAATACAGGGAAGGAGAGACCCAGTACTTC; cdr3_aa: CASSSQYREGETQYF
d_call: .; v_call: TRBV27; j_call: TRBJ1-5; clone_size: .; cdr3_nt: TGTGCCAGCGCAAGGACGGAAGAGAGGATTCAGCCCCAGCATTTT; cdr3_aa: CASARTEERIQPQHF
d_call: .; v_call: TRBV30; j_call: TRBJ1-3; clone_size: .; cdr3_nt: TGTGCCTGGGGGAGTCTCTCTGGAAACACCATATATTTT; cdr3_aa: CAWGSLSGNTIYF
d_call: TRBD1; v_call: TRBV10-3; j_call: TRBJ2-1; clone_size: .; cdr3_nt: TGTGCCATCAGTGTAACAGGGGGCGCAGGGAATGAGCAGTTCTTC; cdr3_aa: CAISVTGGAGNEQFF
d_call: .; v_call: TRBV30; j_call: TRBJ1-1; clone_size: .; cdr3_nt: TGTGCCTGGAGTTGGGGGGGTATGGGCACTGAAGCTTTCTTT; cdr3_aa: CAWSWGGMGTEAFF
d_call: .; v_call: TRBV11-3; j_call: TRBJ2-7; clone_size: .; cdr3_nt: TGTGCCAGCAGCGCGAGCTCCTACGAGCAGTACTTC; cdr3_aa: CASSASSYEQYF
d_call: .; v_call: TRBV7-9; j_call: TRBJ1-6; clone_size: .; cdr3_nt: TGTGCCAGCAGCCAGATCCAGGCTTCACCCCTCCACTTT; cdr3_aa: CASSQIQASPLHF
d_call: .; v_call: TRBV2; j_call: TRBJ1-1; clone_size: .; cdr3_nt: TGTGCCAGTCAGGGACTCTTGAACACTGAAGCTTTCTTT; cdr3_aa: CASQGLLNTEAFF
d_call: .; v_call: TRBV6-5; j_call: TRBJ1-1; clone_size: .; cdr3_nt: TGTGCCAGCAAGAATGGGGGTTTAAACACTGAAGCTTTCTTT; cdr3_aa: CASKNGGLNTEAFF
d_call: TRBD2; v_call: TRBV5-1; j_call: TRBJ2-7; clone_size: .; cdr3_nt: TGCGCCAGCACCGGGACTAGCACCTACGAGCAGTACTTC; cdr3_aa: CASTGTSTYEQYF
d_call: .; v_call: TRBV6-6; j_call: TRBJ1-5; clone_size: .; cdr3_nt: TGTGCCAGCGACAGACAAGTTAATCAGCCCCAGCATTTT; cdr3_aa: CASDRQVNQPQHF
d_call: TRBD1; v_call: TRBV18; j_call: TRBJ1-5; clone_size: .; cdr3_nt: TGTGCCAGCTCGCAGGGACAGAACAATCAGCCCCAGCATTTT; cdr3_aa: CASSQGQNNQPQHF
d_call: .; v_call: TRBV6-1; j_call: TRBJ1-1; clone_size: few; cdr3_nt: TGTGCCAGCTATGTCTCCATGATGAACACTGAAGCTTTCTTT; cdr3_aa: CASYVSMMNTEAFF
d_call: .; v_call: TRBV2; j_call: TRBJ1-2; clone_size: .; cdr3_nt: TGTGCCAGCAGCTGGATGGGGGTAACTGGCTACACCTTC; cdr3_aa: CASSWMGVTGYTF
d_call: TRBD1; v_call: TRBV5-8; j_call: TRBJ2-5; clone_size: .; cdr3_nt: TGTGCCAGCAGCCTACACAGGGGAGTGGTGGAGACCCAGTACTTC; cdr3_aa: CASSLHRGVVETQYF
d_call: TRBD1; v_call: TRBV11-2; j_call: TRBJ1-1; clone_size: .; cdr3_nt: TGTGCCAGCAGCCCAACAGGGGTTGGGGGTGAAGCTTTCTTT; cdr3_aa: CASSPTGVGGEAFF
d_call: TRBD1; v_call: TRBV5-1; j_call: TRBJ1-1; clone_size: .; cdr3_nt: TGCGCCAGCAGCCCTACAGGGGACTACACTGAAGCTTTCTTT; cdr3_aa: CASSPTGDYTEAFF
d_call: .; v_call: TRBV5-6; j_call: TRBJ1-1; clone_size: .; cdr3_nt: TGTGCCAGCAGCTTGGATGTAGGTCCTGAAGCTTTCTTT; cdr3_aa: CASSLDVGPEAFF
d_call: TRBD1; v_call: TRBV9; j_call: TRBJ1-6; clone_size: .; cdr3_nt: TGTGCCAGCAGCGTCGATACAGGGGCGGGTTCACCCCTCCACTTT; cdr3_aa: CASSVDTGAGSPLHF
d_call: TRBD1; v_call: TRBV7-9; j_call: TRBJ1-1; clone_size: .; cdr3_nt: TGTGCCAGCAGCTTCCCACTTAGGACAGGGAACACTGAAGCTTTCTTT; cdr3_aa: CASSFPLRTGNTEAFF
d_call: TRBD2; v_call: TRBV15; j_call: TRBJ2-5; clone_size: .; cdr3_nt: TGTGCCACCTCGCAAAAACTAGCGGGGAGAGAGACCCAGTACTTC; cdr3_aa: CATSQKLAGRETQYF
d_call: .; v_call: TRBV7-6; j_call: TRBJ2-6; clone_size: few; cdr3_nt: TGTGCCAGCAGCGCGCTGCCTGGGGCCAACGTCCTGACTTTC; cdr3_aa: CASSALPGANVLTF
d_call: .; v_call: TRBV18; j_call: TRBJ1-1; clone_size: .; cdr3_nt: TGTGCCAGCTCACGGCAGGGCAATACTTTTGGGTCCACTGAAGCTTTCTTT; cdr3_aa: CASSRQGNTFGSTEAFF
d_call: .; v_call: TRBV11-3; j_call: TRBJ1-1; clone_size: once; cdr3_nt: TGTGCCAGCAGCTTAGATAGTATGCAGGGCTGGGGTTGGACTGAAGCTTTCTTT; cdr3_aa: CASSLDSMQGWGWTEAFF
d_call: .; v_call: TRBV4-2; j_call: TRBJ2-7; clone_size: .; cdr3_nt: TGTGCCAGCAGCCAAGATGGGACTCGGCTTTACGAGCAGTACTTC; cdr3_aa: CASSQDGTRLYEQYF
d_call: TRBD2; v_call: TRBV9; j_call: TRBJ2-1; clone_size: .; cdr3_nt: TGTGCCAGCAGCGTAGCCCCGGGGGGGTATGAGCAGTTCTTC; cdr3_aa: CASSVAPGGYEQFF